The clone carrying this T cell receptor (beta chain) was picked up one time. This record belongs to a study of blood T cell repertoires in COVID-19. Study-level background: Collection of acute and convalescent COVID-19 samples took place in the United States, Italy and Spain. Sources were T cells, B-cell-depleted T cells, or PBMCs; the material itself was cDNA or gDNA.

V lost 5 bases to trimming and J lost 3 bases, with 11 bases between them. The V gene's germline CDR1 is MNHEY and CDR2 SVGAGI. The CDR3 is 13 amino acids. TCRdb keeps only in-frame clones here, not all; method: immunoSEQ multiplex PCR. Of some 390,000 clones listed, approximately 87% are singletons. The chain has TRBV6-5 and TRBJ2-7, with D possibly TRBD1 on 6 matching bases. The sequenced sample was peripheral blood. The receptor's source is a woman aged 60 to 75 with COVID-19, enrolled during active disease. Here the CDR3 DNA reads TGTGCCAGCAGTCCAACAGGGAGCTACGAGCAGTACTTC. It codes for CASSPTGSYEQYF.